This T cell receptor (beta chain) was documented in a study of T-cell reconstitution after alpha-beta-depleted transplantation in children. Germline V lookup: CDR1 LGHNA, CDR2 YNFKEQ. CDR3 length: 15 amino acids. Trimming cost V 2 bases and J 2 bases; bases outside gene matches: 2. Unique molecular identifiers were incorporated into the prepared TCRbeta library. One entry per CDR3 protein, called by TCRdb with MiXCR from the PCR reads. Found here are about 360,000 distinct CDR3 sequences, 10% to 15% of them singletons; the top ten hold 4% to 5.5%. A few counts support this clonotype. The TCR originated in a human donor who donated a stem cell graft to a child with Fanconi anemia. Specimen: PBMCs, collected from the stem cell graft. The chain couples TRBV4-2 to TRBJ2-7; 11 nucleotides match TRBD2. The CDR3 DNA follows: TGTGCCAGCAGCCAAATGACTAGCGGGGCCTACGAGCAGTACTTC. It specifies CASSQMTSGAYEQYF.